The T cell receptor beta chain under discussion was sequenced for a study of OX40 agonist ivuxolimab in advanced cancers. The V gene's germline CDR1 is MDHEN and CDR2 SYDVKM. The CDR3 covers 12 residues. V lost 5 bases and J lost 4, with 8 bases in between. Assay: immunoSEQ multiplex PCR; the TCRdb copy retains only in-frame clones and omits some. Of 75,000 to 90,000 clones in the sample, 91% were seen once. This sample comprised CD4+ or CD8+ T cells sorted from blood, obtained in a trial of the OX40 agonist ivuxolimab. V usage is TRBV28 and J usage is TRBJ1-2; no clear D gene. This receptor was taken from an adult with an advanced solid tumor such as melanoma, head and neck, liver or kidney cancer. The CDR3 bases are TGTGCCAGCAGTCCGCAGCTCTATGGCTACACCTTC. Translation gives CASSPQLYGYTF.